Presented here are 16 T cell receptor beta chains from one specimen sequenced in a study of shared clonotypes between healthy human individuals. The repertoire was sequenced with immunoSEQ multiplex PCR; TCRdb's copy has only in-frame clones and lacks some. The profile shows about 1.5 million clones, 98% of them singletons. Sequencing was performed on naive CD4+ T cells sorted from blood. Subset: CD45RA+ positively selected. These receptors all come from a man aged 25 to 40 in good health.

The chain combines TRBV2 with TRBJ2-5; no clear D gene. The V gene lost 4 bases and the J gene lost 3 bases, with 6 bases spanning the gap. From germline, CDR1 is SNHLY and CDR2 FYNNEI. The CDR3 has 12 residues. The CDR3 DNA follows: TGTGCCAGCAGTGGATGGGAAGAGACCCAGTACTTC. Amino acids: CASSGWEETQYF.

This chain uses TRBV2 with TRBJ2-7; the match to TRBD2 covers 8 bases. Germline-derived CDR1 and CDR2 are SNHLY and FYNNEI. CDR3 size: 16 residues. V lost 5 bases, J lost 3 bases, and 12 bases stayed unmatched. In DNA form, the CDR3 reads TGTGCCAGCAGTTTTCCCCTGGCGGGAGGTTACTACGAGCAGTACTTC. It is translated as CASSFPLAGGYYEQYF.

This sequence joins TRBV7-2 and TRBJ2-3; D call uncertain. Between the trimmed V and J ends, which lost 2 bases and 2 bases, there was a span of 8 bases. Looked up from germline, CDR1 is SGHTA and CDR2 is FQGNSA. CDR3 length: 14 amino acids. Written as DNA, the CDR3 is TGTGCCAGCAGCTTAATTCTCATCACAGATACGCAGTATTTT. Translating gives CASSLILITDTQYF.

V and J are TRBV2 and TRBJ2-3; D is unresolved. Trimming took off 1 base at V and 0 bases at J, with 11 bases between the two ends. This CDR3 has 16 residues. The V gene's germline CDR1 is SNHLY and CDR2 FYNNEI. The CDR3 DNA is TGTGCCAGCAGTGAAGTTGAACGGATAAGCACAGATACGCAGTATTTT. Protein: CASSEVERISTDTQYF.

The CDR3 bases are TGTGCCAGCAGTGAAATGTGGCAGGGGGCCAAAAACATTCAGTACTTC. Encoded protein: CASSEMWQGAKNIQYF. The V call is TRBV6-1, the J call TRBJ2-4; D perhaps matches TRBD1 (6 bases). V lost 2 bases and J lost 1, with 12 bases in between. The CDR3 is 16 amino acids. Germline CDR1 reads MNHNS; CDR2 reads SASEGT.

The genes are TRBV7-7 and TRBJ2-5, with a weak D call TRBD2 (6 bases). The CDR3 consists of 14 residues. In germline, CDR1 is SSHAT, CDR2 FNYEAQ (reference sequence). V was trimmed by 5 bases and J by 6 bases, leaving 16 bases between them. This chain's CDR3 is CASSVGGGGQTQYF. CDR3 nucleotides: TGTGCCAGCAGCGTGGGGGGAGGCGGTCAGACCCAGTACTTC.

The genes are TRBV6-1 and TRBJ1-3, with a tentative D call TRBD1 (5 bases). The germline V gene has CDR1 MNHNS and CDR2 SASEGT. Trimming shortened V by 5 bases and J by 5 bases, and 13 bases separated the two germline ends. This CDR3 region has 14 residues. The DNA of the CDR3 is TGTGCCAGCAGTTTTGACACAGGACGAAACACCATATATTTT. The encoded protein is CASSFDTGRNTIYF.

V is TRBV10-3 and J is TRBJ2-3; 13 bases map to TRBD2. The germline V gene has CDR1 ENHRY and CDR2 SYGVKD. The CDR3 totals 16 residues. After removal of 3 bases from V and 4 bases from J, the junction contained 4 bases not matched to a gene. The CDR3 DNA reads as TGTGCCATCAGTGACCTACTAGCGGGAGGGGCAGATACGCAGTATTTT. Protein product: CAISDLLAGGADTQYF.

The chain recombines TRBV28 with TRBJ2-7, with 7 positions matching TRBD1. V dropped 6 bases and J dropped 5; count of bases not matched to a gene: 13. The germline CDR1 and CDR2 sequences are MDHEN and SYDVKM. This CDR3 region has 15 residues. CDR3 in amino acids: CASRRGQAGYNEQYF. The CDR3 coding sequence is TGTGCCAGCAGACGTGGACAGGCCGGTTACAACGAGCAGTACTTC.

The genes are TRBV5-1 and TRBJ2-3; 8 bases are shared with TRBD1. CDR3 length: 14 amino acids. The V and J ends lost 4 bases and 4 bases, in that order; junction bases with no gene match: 5. Germline CDR1 SGHRS, CDR2 YFSETQ. For the CDR3, the DNA is TGCGCCAGCAGCCCGAGGACAGGGCCAGATACGCAGTATTTT. Protein sequence: CASSPRTGPDTQYF.

This clone was recorded a few times. Other DNA sequences in the sample encode the same CDR3. The rearrangement uses TRBV28 and TRBJ2-1; D unclear. Trimming shortened V by 3 bases and J by 7 bases, and 1 base separated the two germline ends. CDR3 length: 10 amino acids. The germline V gene encodes CDR1 MDHEN and CDR2 SYDVKM. DNA of the CDR3: TGTGCCAGCAGTTTGAATGAGCAGTTCTTC. Protein product: CASSLNEQFF.

This rearrangement joins TRBV28 to TRBJ2-6; 9 bases are a match to TRBD1. The CDR3 has 17 residues. The ends lost 6 bases at V and 4 bases at J; junction bases unmatched: 10. Germline CDR1 is MDHEN and CDR2 is SYDVKM. The CDR3 coding sequence is TGTGCCAGCAGCTACCGGGACAGGGCGATCGGGGCCAACGTCCTGACTTTC. Protein product: CASSYRDRAIGANVLTF.

This clone was seen once. Other DNA sequences in the same sample also yield this CDR3. The chain uses TRBV9 and TRBJ2-7; 10 bases agree with TRBD1. The CDR3 has 15 amino acids. V shed 0 bases, J shed 2 bases, and the junction held 2 bases outside the gene matches. Germline CDR1 SGDLS, CDR2 YYNGEE. CDR3 region: CASSVEGTGAYEQYF. The CDR3 DNA sequence: TGTGCCAGCAGCGTAGAGGGGACAGGGGCCTACGAGCAGTACTTC. The full variable domain, in which reference TRBV9 and TRBJ2-7 provide the parts outside the CDR3, is DSGVTQTPKHLITATGQRVTLRCSPRSGDLSVYWYQQSLDQGLQFLIQYYNGEERAKGNILERFSAQQFPDLHSELNLSSLELGDSALYFCASSVEGTGAYEQYFGPGTRLTVT.

The gene calls are TRBV7-8 and TRBJ1-2; tentative D call: TRBD1 (5 bases). Trimming removed 2 bases from V and 5 bases from J, with 9 bases in between. The CDR3 covers 13 residues. CDR1 is SGHVS, CDR2 FQNEAQ, per germline. CDR3 loop: CASSLLGQYGYTF. For the CDR3, the DNA is TGTGCCAGCAGCTTATTGGGGCAGTATGGCTACACCTTC.

The chain recombines TRBV5-1 with TRBJ2-3; the D is unclear. Trimming pared 2 bases from V and 0 bases from J, leaving 7 bases between. The germline V gene has CDR1 SGHRS and CDR2 YFSETQ. The CDR3 is 14 residues long. CDR3 bases: TGCGCCAGCAGCTTTTCCCCCAGCACAGATACGCAGTATTTT. As protein: CASSFSPSTDTQYF.

The chain employs TRBV30 and TRBJ2-3; D is perhaps TRBD2 (8 bases). With 2 bases removed from V and 2 bases from J, the gap between germline ends came to 17 bases. From germline, CDR1 is GTSNPN and CDR2 SVGIG (reference sequence). The CDR3 extends over 16 amino acids. CDR3 residues: CAWSHGGDRYTDTQYF. The CDR3 nucleotides read TGTGCCTGGAGTCACGGGGGGGACAGATACACAGATACGCAGTATTTT.